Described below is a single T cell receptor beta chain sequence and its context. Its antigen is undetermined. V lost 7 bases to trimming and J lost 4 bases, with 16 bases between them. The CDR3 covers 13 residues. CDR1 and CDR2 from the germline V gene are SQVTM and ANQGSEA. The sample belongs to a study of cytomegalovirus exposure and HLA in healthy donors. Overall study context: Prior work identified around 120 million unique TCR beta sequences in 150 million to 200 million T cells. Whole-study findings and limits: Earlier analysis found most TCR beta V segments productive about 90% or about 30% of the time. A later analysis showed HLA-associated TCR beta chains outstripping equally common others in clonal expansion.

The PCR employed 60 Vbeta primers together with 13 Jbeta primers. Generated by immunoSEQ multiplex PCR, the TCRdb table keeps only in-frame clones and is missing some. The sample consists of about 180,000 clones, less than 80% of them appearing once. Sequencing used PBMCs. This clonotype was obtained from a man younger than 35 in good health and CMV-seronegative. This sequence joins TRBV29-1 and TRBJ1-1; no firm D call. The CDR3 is CSAASAGGTEAFF. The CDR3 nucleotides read TGCAGCGCCGCCTCGGCGGGTGGCACTGAAGCTTTCTTT.